This entry is about one TCR beta chain. PCR was performed a second time for roughly 7 to 12 cycles using a sample-barcoded 5' primer and a J-beta primer mix. MiXCR, run by TCRdb on the 5' RACE reads, gives a single entry per CDR3 protein. Of over 500,000 distinct CDR3 sequences listed, approximately 26% are singletons. The data were obtained in a study of blood T cells in healthy people across ages. Germline loops: CDR1 DFQATT, CDR2 SNEGSKA (reference sequence). Trimming stripped 2 bases from V and 1 base from J, with 11 bases between. This CDR3 has 14 residues. These sequences were also reported in another study, on T cells of mothers and their children.

The sequenced sample was blood. The receptor's source is a boy aged 2 to 10 in good health. The V gene is TRBV20-1, the J gene TRBJ1-1, with a tentative D call TRBD1 (6 bases). The CDR3 loop is CSARPGHANTEAFF. CDR3 coding DNA: TGCAGTGCTAGACCGGGACACGCGAACACTGAAGCTTTCTTT.